The 32 T cell receptor beta chains below come from one sample, sequenced in a study of T cell responses to AZD1222 COVID-19 vaccine. Clones were read by immunoSEQ multiplex PCR, and TCRdb kept only the in-frame ones, dropping some. The table records around 160,000 clones, 85% to 95% of them present only once. This sample comprised peripheral blood, obtained on day 0 of AZD1222 vaccination. The receptors derive from an adult in good health.

This clone was detected once. The rearrangement joins TRBV4-1 to TRBJ1-5; D uncertain. Germline V CDR1 and CDR2: MGHRA, YSYEKL. The CDR3 spans 15 residues. Trimming stripped 1 base from V and 5 bases from J, with 12 bases between. CDR3 DNA: TGCGCCAGCAGCCAAGTTATCGTTTTAGATCAGCCCCAGCATTTT. Translation: CASSQVIVLDQPQHF.

The genes are TRBV5-1 and TRBJ2-7, with D perhaps matching TRBD1 (6 bases). The germline gives CDR1 SGHRS, CDR2 YFSETQ. The CDR3 contains 13 residues. The germline V and J ends were trimmed by 0 bases and 3 bases, with 7 bases remaining between them. The CDR3, as DNA: TGCGCCAGCAGCTTGGGACAGGTCTACGAGCAGTACTTC. This translates into CASSLGQVYEQYF.

V gene TRBV3-1 (or the pseudogene TRBV3-2) combines with J gene TRBJ1-4, with 10 nucleotides matching TRBD1. The CDR3 is 15 residues long. Germline V gives CDR1 LGHDT, CDR2 YNNKEL (reference sequence). J gave up 7 bases and V 4 bases, and 6 bases lay outside the gene matches. The CDR3 coding sequence is TGTGCCAGCAGCCTTCGGACAGGGGGTGGTGAAAAACTGTTTTTT. Translating gives CASSLRTGGGEKLFF.

The rearrangement uses TRBV24-1 and TRBJ2-1; D assignment may be TRBD1 or TRBD2 (6 bases each). V was pared by 4 bases and J by 9 bases, with 15 bases between. The CDR3 is 14 amino acids. Germline V gene sequence: CDR1 KGHDR, CDR2 SFDVKD. CDR3 coding DNA: TGTGCCACCAGTGAGCCATTGGAGGGGGGTGAGCAGTTCTTC. This encodes CATSEPLEGGEQFF.

This chain joins TRBV10-3 and TRBJ2-2; 8 nucleotides agree with TRBD1. CDR3 size: 15 residues. V lost 6 bases, J lost 3 bases, and 6 bases stayed unmatched. Looked up from germline, CDR1 is ENHRY and CDR2 is SYGVKD. As DNA, the CDR3 is TGTGCCATCAGCCCCACAGGGGGGTACACCGGGGAGCTGTTTTTT. This sequence encodes CAISPTGGYTGELFF.

This chain uses TRBV20-1 with TRBJ1-3; TRBD1 might be the D (6 bases). Germline assignment: CDR1 DFQATT and CDR2 SNEGSKA (reference sequence). V shed 7 bases and J shed 2 bases, with 6 bases lying between them. The CDR3 loop spans 11 amino acids. In DNA form, the CDR3 reads TGCAGTGGGACAGCTGGAAACACCATATATTTT. It yields the protein CSGTAGNTIYF.

The rearrangement joins TRBV7-8 to TRBJ1-2; no reliable D call. This CDR3 contains 14 residues. Germline values: CDR1 SGHVS, CDR2 FQNEAQ. V shed 1 base and J shed 2 bases, with 8 bases lying between them. CDR3 coding DNA: TGTGCCAGCAGCTTAGAAGTGAACAACTATGGCTACACCTTC. Its protein product is CASSLEVNNYGYTF.

The chain employs TRBV5-4 and TRBJ1-3; D gene unclear. The germline CDR1 and CDR2 sequences are SGHNT and YYREEE (reference sequence). V was trimmed by 5 bases and J by 0 bases, leaving 9 bases between them. The CDR3 runs to 14 residues. The CDR3 loop is CASRPRDSGNTIYF. In DNA form, the CDR3 reads TGTGCCAGCAGACCCCGGGACTCTGGAAACACCATATATTTT.

V usage is TRBV7-9 and J usage is TRBJ2-7, with D possibly TRBD1 on 7 matching bases. CDR3 length: 14 amino acids. Germline CDR1 and CDR2: SEHNR and FQNEAQ (reference sequence). V shed 4 bases and J shed 6 bases, with 16 bases lying between them. The CDR3 nucleotides read TGTGCCAGCAGCTCCCGACAGGGACTTATCGAGCAGTACTTC. It codes for CASSSRQGLIEQYF.

This chain uses TRBV2 with TRBJ1-2; the D gene is possibly TRBD1 (5 bases). The germline CDR1 and CDR2 sequences are SNHLY and FYNNEI. The CDR3 runs 18 residues. Trimming took off 6 bases at V and 0 bases at J, with 23 bases between the two ends. The CDR3 here is CASRGLYFSGQANYGYTF. The CDR3 DNA follows: TGTGCCAGCAGAGGCCTTTACTTCTCAGGACAAGCTAACTATGGCTACACCTTC.

The V gene is TRBV5-6, the J gene TRBJ1-5; the D gene is possibly TRBD1 (5 bases). Germline lookup yields CDR1 SGHDT and CDR2 YYEEEE. V was shortened by 2 bases and J by 9 bases, with 12 bases between the two germline ends. CDR3 size: 13 residues. CDR3 protein: CASSLGAQGPQHF. CDR3 nucleotide sequence: TGTGCCAGCAGCTTAGGGGCCCAGGGGCCCCAGCATTTT.

The gene calls are TRBV11-2 and TRBJ2-1; D ambiguous. V lost 6 bases to trimming and J lost 8 bases, with 11 bases between them. This CDR3 is 12 amino acids long. Germline CDR1 reads SGHAT; CDR2 reads FQNNGV. The CDR3 reads CASRRSLDEQFF. CDR3 nucleotides: TGTGCCAGCAGGCGGAGTCTGGATGAGCAGTTCTTC.

This chain uses TRBV3-1 (or the pseudogene TRBV3-2) with TRBJ2-1, with TRBD2 matching over 15 bases. The CDR3 totals 17 residues. Germline trimming cut 1 base from V and 7 bases from J; bases unmatched to any gene: 5. In germline, CDR1 is LGHDT, CDR2 YNNKEL (reference sequence). CDR3 nucleotides: TGTGCCAGCAGCCAAGTTAGCGGGACTAGCGGGAGGAATGAGCAGTTCTTC. Its protein is CASSQVSGTSGRNEQFF.

The J gene is TRBJ2-1, the V gene TRBV12-2; TRBD1 is the table's D call, not checked against the DNA. TRBV12-2 is a pseudogene segment. There are 17 residues in the CDR3. The CDR3 here is CASRLNKGVGAEGEQFF. The CDR3 DNA sequence: TGTGCAAGTCGCTTAAACAAGGGGGTGGGTGCGGAAGGTGAGCAGTTCTTC.

The chain has TRBV7-9 and TRBJ2-7; TRBD1 might be the D (6 bases). The V gene lost 5 bases and the J gene lost 2 bases, with 10 bases spanning the gap. This CDR3 is built from 13 residues. CDR1 and CDR2 (germline): SEHNR, FQNEAQ (reference sequence). The CDR3 loop is CASSRQAPYEQYF. The CDR3 DNA follows: TGTGCCAGCAGCCGACAGGCCCCCTACGAGCAGTACTTC.

This chain uses TRBV3-1 (or the pseudogene TRBV3-2) with TRBJ1-2, with 7 bases aligning to TRBD1. Germline lookup yields CDR1 LGHDT and CDR2 YNNKEL (reference sequence). This CDR3 has 15 residues. J gave up 8 bases and V 2 bases, and 11 bases lay outside the gene matches. The CDR3 sequence: CASSQPGQARLGYTF. The DNA of the CDR3 is TGTGCCAGCAGCCAACCCGGACAGGCCCGGCTCGGCTACACCTTC.

The rearrangement uses TRBV19 and TRBJ2-6; perhaps TRBD1 as D (6 bases). Deletions cut 0 bases from V and 1 base from J, with 10 bases between. Germline CDR1 is LNHDA and CDR2 is SQIVND (reference sequence). CDR3 length: 17 residues. CDR3 region: CASSIEGTPSGANVLTF. Written as DNA, the CDR3 is TGTGCCAGTAGTATAGAAGGGACACCTTCTGGGGCCAACGTCCTGACTTTC.

This chain uses TRBV7-2 with TRBJ1-3; D unresolved. Germline V lookup: CDR1 SGHTA, CDR2 FQGNSA. V lost 1 base to trimming and J lost 4 bases, with 8 bases between them. This CDR3 comprises 14 residues. In DNA form, the CDR3 reads TGTGCCAGCAGCTTAGGAGGGCAAGGAAACACCATATATTTT. Translated: CASSLGGQGNTIYF.

The rearrangement links TRBV3-1 (or the pseudogene TRBV3-2) to TRBJ1-1; no firm D call. CDR1 and CDR2 (germline): LGHDT, YNNKEL (reference sequence). V dropped 4 bases and J dropped 4 bases, with 4 bases sitting between them. This CDR3 contains 11 residues. The DNA of the CDR3 is TGTGCCAGCAGCCCGGGCACTGAAGCTTTCTTT. This codes for CASSPGTEAFF.

The CDR3 region has the DNA TGTGCCACCAGCAGAGGGGGGACAGGGTATAGCAATCAGCCCCAGCATTTT. Its protein is CATSRGGTGYSNQPQHF. The chain has TRBV15 and TRBJ1-5, with 9 bases aligning to TRBD1. The CDR3 has 17 amino acids. V lost 1 base and J lost 0; bases outside the gene matches: 4. The germline gives CDR1 LNHNV, CDR2 YYDKDF (reference sequence).

The gene calls are TRBV7-9 and TRBJ2-7; D is possibly TRBD2 (5 bases). The CDR3 runs to 14 residues. Germline assignment: CDR1 SEHNR and CDR2 FQNEAQ (reference sequence). V was clipped by 4 bases and J by 2 bases, with 12 bases between them. The chain's CDR3 is CASSSTGKTYEQYF. CDR3 coding DNA: TGTGCCAGCAGCTCTACCGGGAAGACCTACGAGCAGTACTTC.

The chain employs TRBV29-1 and TRBJ2-7; D unclear. Trimming left V 3 bases short and J 7 bases short, with 10 bases between. The CDR3 loop spans 11 amino acids. From germline, CDR1 is SQVTM and CDR2 ANQGSEA. DNA for the CDR3: TGCAGCGTTGAGCTGGCCCGGGAGCAGTACTTC. Translated: CSVELAREQYF.

The chain combines TRBV9 with TRBJ2-1; 7 bases align to TRBD2. After removal of 0 bases from V and 3 bases from J, the junction contained 9 bases not matched to a gene. This CDR3 is built from 17 residues. Germline-derived CDR1 and CDR2 are SGDLS and YYNGEE. The CDR3 here is CASSVGGGAGNYNEQFF. The DNA of the CDR3 is TGTGCCAGCAGCGTAGGGGGAGGAGCGGGGAACTACAATGAGCAGTTCTTC.

The chain couples TRBV6-4 to TRBJ1-3; D ambiguous. This CDR3 contains 13 residues. V lost 9 bases to trimming and J lost 7 bases, with 16 bases between them. Germline values: CDR1 MRHNA, CDR2 SNTAGT. In DNA form, the CDR3 reads TGTGCCAGACGAGCCGGTCTAGGGAACACCATATATTTT. It yields the protein CARRAGLGNTIYF.

About this clone itself: The sample contains more than one DNA sequence encoding this CDR3. The J gene is TRBJ2-7, the V gene TRBV7-9, with 7 bases identical to TRBD1. This CDR3 spans 13 amino acids. Unmatched junction bases numbered 5, after V lost 5 bases and J lost 4 bases. The V gene's germline CDR1 is SEHNR and CDR2 FQNEAQ (reference sequence). CDR3 sequence (DNA): TGTGCCAGCAGCCCTCCGACAGGGTACGAGCAGTACTTC. Amino acids: CASSPPTGYEQYF.

V usage is TRBV6-5 and J usage is TRBJ1-1; TRBD1 aligns across 7 bases. Trimming took 6 bases from V and 5 from J; bases not matched to a gene: 9. The CDR3 length is 14 residues. Germline V lookup: CDR1 MNHEY, CDR2 SVGAGI. The CDR3 sequence is CASSLTGSRTEAFF. CDR3 bases: TGTGCCAGCAGCCTGACAGGGTCGAGGACTGAAGCTTTCTTT.

The V gene is TRBV7-9, the J gene TRBJ2-3; 7 positions agree with TRBD1. Germline V gene sequence: CDR1 SEHNR, CDR2 FQNEAQ (reference sequence). V dropped 5 bases and J dropped 4; count of bases not matched to a gene: 18. This CDR3 has 18 amino acids. CDR3: CASSPGQKIVIRADTQYF. The CDR3 DNA sequence: TGTGCCAGCAGCCCGGGACAGAAAATAGTTATTCGGGCAGATACGCAGTATTTT.

The chain carries TRBV7-2 and TRBJ2-3, with TRBD2 as a possible D gene (7 bases). The CDR3 totals 15 residues. Deletions cut 1 base from V and 5 bases from J, with 13 bases between. Germline V gene lookup returns CDR1 SGHTA and CDR2 FQGNSA. CDR3 region: CASSLVGGAKDTQYF. CDR3 nucleotides: TGTGCCAGCAGCTTAGTTGGGGGGGCGAAAGATACGCAGTATTTT.

V is TRBV14 and J is TRBJ2-4; D unresolved. Germline CDR1 SGHDN, CDR2 FVKESK. V was clipped by 1 base and J by 0 bases, with 13 bases between them. The CDR3 has 17 amino acids. DNA of the CDR3: TGTGCCAGCAGCCAAGGGGGTTTAGATATAGCCAAAAACATTCAGTACTTC. Protein product: CASSQGGLDIAKNIQYF.

The chain recombines TRBV5-4 with TRBJ1-6; TRBD1 matches at 7 bases. Germline trimming cut 4 bases from V and 7 bases from J; bases unmatched to any gene: 11. The CDR3 contains 16 residues. Germline CDR1 and CDR2: SGHNT and YYREEE (reference sequence). CDR3 sequence: CASSAATGPGNSPLHF. Here the CDR3 DNA reads TGTGCCAGCAGCGCAGCGACAGGGCCCGGGAATTCACCCCTCCACTTT.

V and J are TRBV11-1 and TRBJ1-2; TRBD1 matches 8 bases. The CDR3 extends over 16 amino acids. The V gene's germline CDR1 is SGHAT and CDR2 FQDESV (reference sequence). V dropped 3 bases and J dropped 0; count of bases not matched to a gene: 6. CDR3 sequence (DNA): TGTGCCAGCAGCTTCTCCCGGGACAGGTCTAACTATGGCTACACCTTC. This translates into CASSFSRDRSNYGYTF.

This chain joins TRBV6-1 and TRBJ1-2; D not resolved. Germline V gene data show CDR1 as MNHNS and CDR2 as SASEGT. This CDR3 comprises 14 residues. Trimming left V 2 bases short and J 4 bases short, with 11 bases between. The chain's CDR3 is CASSETLAGYGYTF. The CDR3 DNA sequence: TGTGCCAGCAGTGAAACCTTAGCTGGCTATGGCTACACCTTC.